The TCR beta chain described here comes from a study of beta chain features in type 1 diabetes. In the case of this clone: Antigen unknown.

Of the isolated RNA, all was reverse transcribed, and so the sequenced material was expressed TCRB transcripts. The data were produced by immunoSEQ multiplex PCR, yet TCRdb's version contains in-frame clones alone and is incomplete. The table has 200,000 to 250,000 clones, over 11% seen once; the top ten hold about 0.019%. Every single donor gave one heparinised blood draw, and these averaged approximately 110 mL. Overall study findings and caveats: All four CD4+ subsets from Type 1 diabetes patients carried moderately but significantly shorter TCRB CDR3s. A PCR bias possibly favoring shorter templates would apply equally to patients and controls.

The CDR3 is 15 amino acids. CDR1 is MNHEY, CDR2 SVGAGI, per germline. The germline V and J ends were trimmed by 0 bases and 10 bases, with 16 bases remaining between them. Source material: naive CD4+ T cells from blood. This receptor was taken from a man in his thirties or forties with type 1 diabetes. The chain combines TRBV6-5 with TRBJ2-1, with D uncertain. CDR3 DNA: TGTGCCAGCAGTTACTCGCCAGCTCTCTCGAGGGAGCAGTTCTTC. This gives the protein CASSYSPALSREQFF.